The next 5 T cell receptor beta chains were all read from a single sample in a study of technical replicates of blood from several donors (dated by TCRdb to 2015 to 2018). Receptor amplification or capture employed the immunoSEQ multiplex PCR assay. TCRdb re-hosts the immuneACCESS table, in-frame sequences only. Its copies lack some clones; in the studies checked, an unresolved V gene accounts for under half of them, and the cause for the rest is not known. This sample is represented by tens of thousands of clones; 91% of them were singletons. About 0.4% of the sample comes from the top ten. Sequenced: T cells isolated from PBMCs. All receptors derive from a human donor in good health.

This clone came up once. This chain connects TRBV19 to TRBJ1-1, with 9 bases that match TRBD1. The trim removed 5 bases at V and 7 bases at J, leaving 8 bases unmatched. The CDR3 runs 14 residues. The V gene's germline CDR1 is LNHDA and CDR2 SQIVND (reference sequence). The CDR3 nucleotides read TGTGCCAGTAGTCCACGGGGACAGGGATATGAAGCTTTCTTT. It translates to CASSPRGQGYEAFF.

V and J are TRBV5-1 and TRBJ1-4; 7 nucleotides match TRBD1. The CDR3 is made up of 15 amino acids. Germline V gene sequence: CDR1 SGHRS, CDR2 YFSETQ. V was pared by 0 bases and J by 1 base, with 0 bases of the junction left unmatched. The CDR3 region has the DNA TGCGCCAGCAGCTTGGACAGGGGAACTAATGAAAAACTGTTTTTT. Residues: CASSLDRGTNEKLFF.

This rearrangement joins TRBV9 to TRBJ1-2; the match to TRBD1 covers 11 bases. Trimming at V came to 6 bases and at J to 4 bases, leaving 5 bases not matched to a gene. Germline V CDR1 and CDR2: SGDLS, YYNGEE. This CDR3 is 14 amino acids long. CDR3 sequence (DNA): TGTGCCAGCACATCGGGACAGGGGGTCTATGGCTACACCTTC. It translates to CASTSGQGVYGYTF.

V and J are TRBV5-6 and TRBJ2-7; D unresolved. The CDR3 contains 13 residues. Germline-derived CDR1 and CDR2 are SGHDT and YYEEEE. V lost 0 bases and J lost 6, with 10 bases in between. The CDR3 nucleotides are TGTGCCAGCAGCTTGGCCGGTCTATCCGAGCAGTACTTC. Residues: CASSLAGLSEQYF.

This clone was recorded once. V and J are TRBV19 and TRBJ1-4; 11 bases fit TRBD1. Germline assignment: CDR1 LNHDA and CDR2 SQIVND (reference sequence). J gave up 4 bases and V 10 bases, and 8 bases lay outside the gene matches. The CDR3 runs 15 residues. The CDR3, as DNA: TGTGCCACCGGGGACAGGGGGATGGTTAATGAAAAACTGTTTTTT. Translated: CATGDRGMVNEKLFF.